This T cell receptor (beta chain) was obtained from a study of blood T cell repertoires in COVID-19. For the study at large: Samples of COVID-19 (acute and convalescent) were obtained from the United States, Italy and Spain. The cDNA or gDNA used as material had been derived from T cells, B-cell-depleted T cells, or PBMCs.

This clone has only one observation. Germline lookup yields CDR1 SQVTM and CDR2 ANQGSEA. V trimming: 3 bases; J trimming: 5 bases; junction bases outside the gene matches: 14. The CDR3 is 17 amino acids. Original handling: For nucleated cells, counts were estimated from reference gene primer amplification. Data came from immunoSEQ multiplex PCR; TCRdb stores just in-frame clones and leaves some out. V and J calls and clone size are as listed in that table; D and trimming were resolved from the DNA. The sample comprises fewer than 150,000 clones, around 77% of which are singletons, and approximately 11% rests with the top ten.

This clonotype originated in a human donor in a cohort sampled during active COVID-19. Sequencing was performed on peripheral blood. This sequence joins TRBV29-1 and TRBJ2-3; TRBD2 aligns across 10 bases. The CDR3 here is CSVDSLAGAPSRDTQYF. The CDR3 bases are TGCAGCGTTGACTCCCTAGCGGGGGCTCCGAGTAGAGATACGCAGTATTTT.